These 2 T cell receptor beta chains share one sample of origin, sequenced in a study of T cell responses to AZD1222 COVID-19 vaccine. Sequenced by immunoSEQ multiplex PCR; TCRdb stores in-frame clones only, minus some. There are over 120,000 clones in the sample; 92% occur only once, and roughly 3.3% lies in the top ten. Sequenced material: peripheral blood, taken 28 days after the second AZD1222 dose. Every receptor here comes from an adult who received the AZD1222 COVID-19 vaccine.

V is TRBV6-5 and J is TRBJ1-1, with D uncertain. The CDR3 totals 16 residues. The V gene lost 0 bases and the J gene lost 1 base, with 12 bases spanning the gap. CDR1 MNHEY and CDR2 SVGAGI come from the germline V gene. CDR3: CASSYSWELGNTEAFF. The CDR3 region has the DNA TGTGCCAGCAGTTACTCTTGGGAATTGGGGAACACTGAAGCTTTCTTT.

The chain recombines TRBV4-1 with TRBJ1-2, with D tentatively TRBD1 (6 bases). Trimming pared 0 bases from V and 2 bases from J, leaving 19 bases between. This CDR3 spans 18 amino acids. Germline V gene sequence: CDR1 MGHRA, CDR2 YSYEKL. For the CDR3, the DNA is TGCGCCAGCAGCCAAGATCCGGCAGGGGCTAACAGAAACTATGGCTACACCTTC. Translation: CASSQDPAGANRNYGYTF.